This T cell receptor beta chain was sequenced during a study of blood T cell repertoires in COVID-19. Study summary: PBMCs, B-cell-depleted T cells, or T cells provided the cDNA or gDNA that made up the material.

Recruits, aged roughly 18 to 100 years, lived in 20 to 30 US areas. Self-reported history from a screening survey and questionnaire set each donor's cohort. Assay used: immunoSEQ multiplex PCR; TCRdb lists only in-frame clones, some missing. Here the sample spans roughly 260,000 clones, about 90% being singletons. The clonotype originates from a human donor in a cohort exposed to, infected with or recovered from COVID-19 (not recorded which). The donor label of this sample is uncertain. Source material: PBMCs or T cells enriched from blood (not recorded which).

The CDR3 sequence: CASSLNRGFEQYF. CDR3 in DNA: TGTGCCAGCAGTTTAAATCGAGGGTTCGAGCAGTACTTC. The V call is TRBV27, the J call TRBJ2-7, with D possibly TRBD2 on 5 matching bases. The germline V and J ends were trimmed by 2 bases and 6 bases, with 11 bases remaining between them. The CDR3 totals 13 residues. Germline CDR1 reads MNHEY; CDR2 reads SMNVEV (reference sequence).